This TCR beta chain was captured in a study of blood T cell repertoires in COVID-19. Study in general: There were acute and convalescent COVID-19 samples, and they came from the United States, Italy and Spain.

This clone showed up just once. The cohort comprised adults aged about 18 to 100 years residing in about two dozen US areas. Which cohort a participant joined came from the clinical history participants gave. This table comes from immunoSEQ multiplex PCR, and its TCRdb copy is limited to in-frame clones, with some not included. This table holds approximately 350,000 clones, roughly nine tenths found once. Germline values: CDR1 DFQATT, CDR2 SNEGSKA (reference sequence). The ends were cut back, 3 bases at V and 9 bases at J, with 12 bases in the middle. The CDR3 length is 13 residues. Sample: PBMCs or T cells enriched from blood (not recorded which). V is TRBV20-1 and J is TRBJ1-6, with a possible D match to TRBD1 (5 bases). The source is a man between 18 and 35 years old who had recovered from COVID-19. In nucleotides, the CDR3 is TGCAGTGCTAGTCTCGCCGGGGGTTCACCCCTCCACTTT. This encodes CSASLAGGSPLHF.